This T cell receptor beta chain was obtained from a study of T cells in Graves' hyperthyroidism and ophthalmopathy. Losses at the gene ends were 6 bases for V and 8 bases for J; bases not matched to a gene: 10. The germline V gene encodes CDR1 DFQATT and CDR2 SNEGSKA (reference sequence). The CDR3 totals 14 residues. What was amplified from RNA transcripts were TCR beta CDR3 regions. HTBI primers drove first-round RT-PCR of the TCR CDR3. A single record per CDR3 protein comes from TCRdb applying MiXCR to the multiplex PCR reads. This table has approximately 600,000 distinct CDR3 sequences, 12% to 15% appearing once. Study-wide findings and caveats: Clonotypes that were expanded in thyroid above 0.001 mostly appeared in blood too. With a median lead of approximately 6.4 months before onset, the model predicted ophthalmopathy.

In the case of this clonotype: The antigen is undetermined.

The PBMCs had their origin in roughly 9.8 ml of fresh peripheral blood. Sequenced input: blood. This TCR derives from a woman aged 18-29 years with Graves' ophthalmopathy. The genes are TRBV20-1 and TRBJ1-2, with 12 bases identical to TRBD1. The DNA of the CDR3 is TGCAGTGCCCAGACCGGGACAGGGGGCTGGGGCTACACCTTC. Protein sequence: CSAQTGTGGWGYTF.